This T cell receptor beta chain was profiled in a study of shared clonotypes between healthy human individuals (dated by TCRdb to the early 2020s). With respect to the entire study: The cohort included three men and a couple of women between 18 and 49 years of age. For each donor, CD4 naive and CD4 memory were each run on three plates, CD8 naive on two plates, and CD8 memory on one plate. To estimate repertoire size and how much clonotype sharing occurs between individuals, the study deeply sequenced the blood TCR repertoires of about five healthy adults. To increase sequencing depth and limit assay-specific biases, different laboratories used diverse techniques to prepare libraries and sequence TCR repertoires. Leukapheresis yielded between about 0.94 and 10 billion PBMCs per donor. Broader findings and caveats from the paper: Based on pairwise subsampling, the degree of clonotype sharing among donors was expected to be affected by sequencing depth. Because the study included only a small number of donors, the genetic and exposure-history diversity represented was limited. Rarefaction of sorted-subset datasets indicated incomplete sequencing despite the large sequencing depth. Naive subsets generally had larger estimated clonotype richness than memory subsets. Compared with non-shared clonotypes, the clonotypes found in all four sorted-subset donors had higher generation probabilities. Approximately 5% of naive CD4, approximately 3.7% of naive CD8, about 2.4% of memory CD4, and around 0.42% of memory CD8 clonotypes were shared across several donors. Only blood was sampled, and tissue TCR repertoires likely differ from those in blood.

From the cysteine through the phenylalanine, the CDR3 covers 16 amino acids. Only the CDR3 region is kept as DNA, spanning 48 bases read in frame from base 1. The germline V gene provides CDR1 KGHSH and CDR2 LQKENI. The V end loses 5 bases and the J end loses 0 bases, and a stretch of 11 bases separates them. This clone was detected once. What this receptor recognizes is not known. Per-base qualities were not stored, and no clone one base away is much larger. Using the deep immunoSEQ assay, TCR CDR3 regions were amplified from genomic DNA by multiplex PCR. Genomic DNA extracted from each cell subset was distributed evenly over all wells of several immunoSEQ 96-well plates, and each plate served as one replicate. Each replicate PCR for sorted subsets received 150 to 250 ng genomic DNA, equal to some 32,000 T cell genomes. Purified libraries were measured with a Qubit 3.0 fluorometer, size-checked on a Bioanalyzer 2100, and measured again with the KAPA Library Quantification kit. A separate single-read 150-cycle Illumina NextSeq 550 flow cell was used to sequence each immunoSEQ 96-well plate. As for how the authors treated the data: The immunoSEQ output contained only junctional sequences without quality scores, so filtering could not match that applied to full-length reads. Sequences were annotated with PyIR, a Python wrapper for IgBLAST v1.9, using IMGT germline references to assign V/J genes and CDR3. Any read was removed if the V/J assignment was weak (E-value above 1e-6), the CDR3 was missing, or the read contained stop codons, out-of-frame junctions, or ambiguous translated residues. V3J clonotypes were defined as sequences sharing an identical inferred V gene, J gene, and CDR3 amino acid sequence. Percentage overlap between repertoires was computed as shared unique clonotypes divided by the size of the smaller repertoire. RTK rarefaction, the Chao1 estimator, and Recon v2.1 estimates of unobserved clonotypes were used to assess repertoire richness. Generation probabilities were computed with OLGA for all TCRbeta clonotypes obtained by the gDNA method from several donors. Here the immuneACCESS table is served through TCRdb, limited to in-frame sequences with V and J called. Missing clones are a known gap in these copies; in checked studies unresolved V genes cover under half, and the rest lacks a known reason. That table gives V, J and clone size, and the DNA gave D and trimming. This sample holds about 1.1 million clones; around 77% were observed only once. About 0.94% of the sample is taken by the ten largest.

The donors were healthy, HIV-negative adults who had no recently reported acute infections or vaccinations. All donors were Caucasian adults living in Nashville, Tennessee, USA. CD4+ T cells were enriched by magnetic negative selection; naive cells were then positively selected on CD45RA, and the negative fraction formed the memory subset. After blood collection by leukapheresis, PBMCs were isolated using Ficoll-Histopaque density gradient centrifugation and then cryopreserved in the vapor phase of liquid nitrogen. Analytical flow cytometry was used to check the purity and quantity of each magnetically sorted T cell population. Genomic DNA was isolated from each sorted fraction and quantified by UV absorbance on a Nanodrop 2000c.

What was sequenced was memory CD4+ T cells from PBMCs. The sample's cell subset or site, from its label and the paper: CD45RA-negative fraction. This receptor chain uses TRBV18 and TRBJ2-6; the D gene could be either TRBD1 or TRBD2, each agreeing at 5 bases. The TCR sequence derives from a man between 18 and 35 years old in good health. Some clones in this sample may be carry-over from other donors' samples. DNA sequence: TGTGCCAGCTCAACTCGGGGACGCTCTGGGGCCAACGTCCTGACTTTC. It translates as CASSTRGRSGANVLTF.